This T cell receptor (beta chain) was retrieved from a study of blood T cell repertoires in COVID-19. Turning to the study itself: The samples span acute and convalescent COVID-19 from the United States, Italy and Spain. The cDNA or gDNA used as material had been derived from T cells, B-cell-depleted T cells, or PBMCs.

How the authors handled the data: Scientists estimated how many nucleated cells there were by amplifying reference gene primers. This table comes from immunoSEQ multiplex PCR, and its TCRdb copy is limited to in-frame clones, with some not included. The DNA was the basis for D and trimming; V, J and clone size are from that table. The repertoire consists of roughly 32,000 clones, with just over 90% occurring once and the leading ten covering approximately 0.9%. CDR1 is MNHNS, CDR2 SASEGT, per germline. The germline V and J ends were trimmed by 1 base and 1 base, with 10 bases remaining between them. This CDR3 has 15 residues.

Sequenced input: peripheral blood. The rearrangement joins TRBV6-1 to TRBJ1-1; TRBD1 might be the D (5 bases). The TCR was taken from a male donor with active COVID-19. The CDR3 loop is CASSEGGTGNTEAFF. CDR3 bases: TGTGCCAGCAGTGAAGGGGGTACAGGGAACACTGAAGCTTTCTTT.